This T cell receptor (beta chain) was recorded in a study of Graves' ophthalmopathy and Graves' hyperthyroidism. Germline assignment: CDR1 MGHDK and CDR2 SYGVNS. This CDR3 has 13 residues. V was trimmed by 5 bases and J by 13 bases, leaving 18 bases between them. The authors amplified TCR beta CDR3 regions, and they did so from RNA transcripts for repertoire sequencing. After a first-round RT-PCR with HTBI primers, a second-round multiplex PCR was run. TCRdb independently ran MiXCR on the multiplex PCR reads; one entry per CDR3 protein. The table lists 45,000 to 60,000 distinct CDR3 sequences, more than 40% of them singletons. Study conclusions and caveats: A model built from 13 signatures distinguished ophthalmopathy from stable hyperthyroidism with approximately 89% sensitivity and 81.08% specificity. Blood also harbored most expanded thyroid clonotypes above 0.001 frequency.

Certain patients, namely those with other autoimmune diseases, uncontrolled infections, pregnancy or lactation, were excluded. Diagnosis used clinical symptoms, serum thyroxine, TRAb, thyroid ultrasound and orbital computed tomography. With regard to this clonotype: What it recognizes is unknown. A read error may be the cause here, since a much bigger clone is one base away.

The clonotype comes from an adult woman with Graves' ophthalmopathy. The V gene is TRBV25-1, the J gene TRBJ2-1; D not resolved. Sequencing used peripheral blood. The CDR3 loop is CASSFCAPKKQFF. CDR3 DNA sequence: TGTGCCAGCAGTTTTTGCGCCCCGAAAAAACAGTTCTTC.